This T cell receptor beta chain was sequenced in a study of blood T cell repertoires in COVID-19. The repertoire was sequenced with immunoSEQ multiplex PCR; TCRdb's copy has only in-frame clones and lacks some. The sample lists approximately 200,000 clones, 86% occurring once. Trimming took off 4 bases at V and 5 bases at J, with 20 bases between the two ends. The germline V gene encodes CDR1 SGHNT and CDR2 YYREEE (reference sequence). The CDR3 is made up of 16 amino acids. Sequencing was carried out using peripheral blood. The chain uses TRBV5-4 and TRBJ2-3, with a weak D call TRBD2 (5 bases). The receptor was derived from a woman between 45 and 60 years old with acute or convalescent COVID-19. This chain's CDR3 is CASSPGGQRRGDTQYF. For the CDR3, the DNA is TGTGCCAGCAGCCCCGGTGGGCAGCGGAGAGGAGATACGCAGTATTTT. The entire variable domain, with the rest obtained from reference TRBV5-4 and TRBJ2-3, is as follows: ETGVTQSPTHLIKTRGQQVTLRCSSQSGHNTVSWYQQALGQGPQFIFQYYREEENGRGNFPPRFSGLQFPNYSSELNVNALELDDSALYLCASSPGGQRRGDTQYFGPGTRLTVL.